The sequence of this T cell receptor (beta chain) was determined in a study of cytomegalovirus exposure and HLA in healthy donors. In nominal health when sampled, donors likely had unrecorded immune exposures nonetheless. This clone was found once. No antigen is known for it. PCR used 60 Vbeta primers and 13 Jbeta primers. Assay: immunoSEQ multiplex PCR; the TCRdb copy retains only in-frame clones and omits some. The sample shows about 170,000 clones, 84% of them seen only once. General study results and limits: For most TCR beta V segments, an earlier analysis put the productive rate at about 90% or about 30% of the time.

The TCR was taken from a man younger than 35 in good health and CMV-seronegative. The sequenced material came from PBMCs.

Written as DNA, the CDR3 is TGTGCCAGCAGTGGACCCGGGACAGAAAGGACTGAAGCTTTCTTT. It codes for CASSGPGTERTEAFF. The chain is built from TRBV28 and TRBJ1-1, with 7 bases matching TRBD1. Germline CDR1 and CDR2: MDHEN and SYDVKM. This CDR3 has 15 residues. J lost 5 bases, V lost 5 bases, and 11 bases had no gene match.